This T cell receptor beta chain appears in the sequencing data of a study of T cells of healthy individuals. A single record per CDR3 protein comes from TCRdb applying MiXCR to the 5' RACE reads. The table shows some 85,000 distinct CDR3 sequences, with more than 5% occurring only once. The germline CDR1 and CDR2 sequences are MNHEY and SVGAGI. The germline V and J ends were trimmed by 6 bases and 1 base, with 12 bases remaining between them. The length of the CDR3 is 14 residues. This clonotype was picked up a small number of times. The sequence came from a female donor in good health. The genes are TRBV6-5 and TRBJ1-2; D gene ambiguous. CDR3 in DNA: TGTGCCAGCAGCCTGGTGGGCTATAACTATGGCTACACCTTC. Translated, it gives CASSLVGYNYGYTF.